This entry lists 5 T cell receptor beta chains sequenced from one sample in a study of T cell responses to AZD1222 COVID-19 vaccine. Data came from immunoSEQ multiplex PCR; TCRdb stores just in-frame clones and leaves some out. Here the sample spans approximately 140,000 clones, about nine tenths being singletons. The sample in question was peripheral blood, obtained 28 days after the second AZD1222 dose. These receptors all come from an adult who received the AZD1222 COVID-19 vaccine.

The CDR3 bases are TGTGCCAGCAGTGAACCAAGTTTCGGAGAAAAACTGTTTTTT. It translates to CASSEPSFGEKLFF. V gene TRBV2 combines with J gene TRBJ1-4; D is undetermined. V gave up 2 bases and J gave up 8 bases, with 12 bases separating them. The CDR3 length is 14 residues. Germline loops: CDR1 SNHLY, CDR2 FYNNEI.

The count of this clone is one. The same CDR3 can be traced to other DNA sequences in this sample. CDR3 sequence reads: CASSQGENTEAFF. Written as DNA, the CDR3 is TGTGCCAGCAGCCAAGGAGAGAACACTGAAGCTTTCTTT. The chain employs TRBV4-2 and TRBJ1-1; D remains ambiguous. V was trimmed by 1 base and J by 1 base, leaving 4 bases between them. CDR3 length: 13 residues. Germline V gene lookup returns CDR1 LGHNA and CDR2 YNFKEQ.

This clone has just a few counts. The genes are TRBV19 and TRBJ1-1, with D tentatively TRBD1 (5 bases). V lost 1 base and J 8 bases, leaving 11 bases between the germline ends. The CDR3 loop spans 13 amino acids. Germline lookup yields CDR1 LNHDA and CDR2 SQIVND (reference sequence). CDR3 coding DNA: TGTGCCAGTAGTATAGGACCGACAGACGAAGCTTTCTTT. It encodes CASSIGPTDEAFF.

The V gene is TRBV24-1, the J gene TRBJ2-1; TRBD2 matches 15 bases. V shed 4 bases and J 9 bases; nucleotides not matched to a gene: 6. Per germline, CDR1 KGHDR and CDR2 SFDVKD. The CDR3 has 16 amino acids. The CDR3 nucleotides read TGTGCCACCAGTGACTGGACTAGCGGGAGGGTCAGTGAGCAGTTCTTC. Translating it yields CATSDWTSGRVSEQFF.

Here the CDR3 reads CASSFDRGSYNEQFF. The CDR3 DNA reads TGTGCCAGCAGCTTCGACAGGGGTTCCTACAATGAGCAGTTCTTC. The rearrangement links TRBV7-3 to TRBJ2-1; 8 bases line up with TRBD1. The V gene's germline CDR1 is SGHTA and CDR2 FQGTGA. Losses at the gene ends were 3 bases for V and 1 base for J; bases not matched to a gene: 2. The CDR3 has 15 residues.